This TCR beta chain appears in the sequencing data of a study of blood T cell repertoires in COVID-19. In the study overall: In each case, the material was cDNA or gDNA derived from T cells, B-cell-depleted T cells, or PBMCs.

This clone was observed a few times. Two negative PCRs, clearance, or symptom resolution had been documented for recovered Cohort 3 donors. Germline lookup yields CDR1 SGHNT and CDR2 YYREEE (reference sequence). Trimming left V 0 bases short and J 7 bases short, with 8 bases between. CDR3 length: 12 residues. In the authors' methods: Estimation of nucleated cell counts was performed using reference gene primer amplification. Generated by immunoSEQ multiplex PCR, the TCRdb table keeps only in-frame clones and is missing some. Clone size and V and J calls were adopted from that table, with D and trimming inferred from the DNA. The profile shows around 300,000 clones, roughly nine tenths of them singletons.

The chain has TRBV5-4 and TRBJ2-7, with D possibly being TRBD2 (6 bases). This TCR was sampled from a woman between 18 and 30 years old who had recovered from COVID-19. The material sequenced was PBMCs or T cells enriched from blood (not recorded which). Here the CDR3 reads CASSLAAGEQYF. The CDR3 DNA reads TGTGCCAGCAGCTTGGCGGCGGGAGAGCAGTACTTC.